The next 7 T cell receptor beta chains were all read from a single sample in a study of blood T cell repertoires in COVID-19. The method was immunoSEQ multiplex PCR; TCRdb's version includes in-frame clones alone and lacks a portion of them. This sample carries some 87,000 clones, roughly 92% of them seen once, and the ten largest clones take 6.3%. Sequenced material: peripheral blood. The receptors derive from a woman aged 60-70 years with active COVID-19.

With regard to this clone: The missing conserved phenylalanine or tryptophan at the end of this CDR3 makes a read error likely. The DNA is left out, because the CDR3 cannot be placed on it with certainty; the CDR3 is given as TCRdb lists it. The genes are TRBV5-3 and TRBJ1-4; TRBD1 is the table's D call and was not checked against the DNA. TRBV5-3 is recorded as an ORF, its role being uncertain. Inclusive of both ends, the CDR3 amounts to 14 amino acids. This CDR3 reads CARSLGFAGINHPL.

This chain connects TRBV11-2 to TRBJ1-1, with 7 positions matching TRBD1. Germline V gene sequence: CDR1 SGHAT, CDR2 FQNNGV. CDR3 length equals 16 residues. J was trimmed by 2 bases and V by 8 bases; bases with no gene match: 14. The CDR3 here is CASCPPYGTENTEAFF. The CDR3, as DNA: TGTGCCAGCTGCCCACCATACGGGACAGAAAACACTGAAGCTTTCTTT. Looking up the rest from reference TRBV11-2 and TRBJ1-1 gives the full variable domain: EAGVAQSPRYKIIEKRQSVAFWCNPISGHATLYWYQQILGQGPKLLIQFQNNGVVDDSQLPKDRFSAERLKGVDSTLKIQPAKLEDSAVYLCASCPPYGTENTEAFFGQGTRLTVV.

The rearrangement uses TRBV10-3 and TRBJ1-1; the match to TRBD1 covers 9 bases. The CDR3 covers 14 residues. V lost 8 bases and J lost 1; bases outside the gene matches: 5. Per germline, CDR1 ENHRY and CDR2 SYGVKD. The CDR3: CAIGRQGGNTEAFF. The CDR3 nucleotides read TGTGCCATCGGTCGACAGGGGGGGAACACTGAAGCTTTCTTT.

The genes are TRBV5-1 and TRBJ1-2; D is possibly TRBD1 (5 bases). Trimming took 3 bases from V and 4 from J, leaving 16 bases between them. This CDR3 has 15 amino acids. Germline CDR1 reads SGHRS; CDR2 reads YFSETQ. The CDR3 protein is CASSSGTAASYGYTF. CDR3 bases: TGCGCCAGCAGCTCCGGGACTGCCGCAAGCTATGGCTACACCTTC.

The CDR3 sequence: CASSLDRGTETQYF. CDR3 coding DNA: TGTGCCAGCAGCTTGGACAGGGGGACAGAGACCCAGTACTTC. The J gene is TRBJ2-5, the V gene TRBV5-6; 8 bases map to TRBD1. The V and J ends lost 0 bases and 4 bases, in that order; junction bases with no gene match: 2. CDR3 length equals 14 residues. Germline lookup yields CDR1 SGHDT and CDR2 YYEEEE.

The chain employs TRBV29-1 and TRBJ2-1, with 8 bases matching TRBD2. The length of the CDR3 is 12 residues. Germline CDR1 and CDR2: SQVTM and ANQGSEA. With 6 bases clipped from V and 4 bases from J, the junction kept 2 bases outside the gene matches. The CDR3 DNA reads TGCAGCGTGGCGGGAGGATACAATGAGCAGTTCTTC. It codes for CSVAGGYNEQFF.

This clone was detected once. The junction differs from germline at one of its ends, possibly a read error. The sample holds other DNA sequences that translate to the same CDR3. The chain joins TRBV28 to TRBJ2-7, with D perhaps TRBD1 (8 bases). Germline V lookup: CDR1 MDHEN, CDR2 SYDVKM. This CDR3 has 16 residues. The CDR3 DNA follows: TGCGCCAGCAGCTATAGATCACAGGGGGGAGGGTACGAGCAGTACTTC. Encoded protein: CASSYRSQGGGYEQYF.